Listed below are T cell receptor beta chains from one sample, sequenced in a study of blood T cell repertoires in COVID-19. Produced via immunoSEQ multiplex PCR; TCRdb's table is partial and in-frame only. The sample holds over 65,000 clones; around 86% are singletons and the top ten take about 26%. Sequenced sample: peripheral blood. The receptors were gathered from a man aged 50 to 60 with active or convalescent COVID-19. Each CDR3 is given with its conserved first and last residue. D genes are given only for firm matches. Part of the rows lack a size; the others show once, few, many or a class for expanded clones.

D,size,V,J,CDR3,DNA
TRBD1,-,TRBV15,TRBJ1-2,CATSRDVGQVYGYTF,TGTGCCACCAGCAGAGATGTGGGACAGGTGTATGGCTACACCTTC
TRBD1,-,TRBV7-2,TRBJ2-7,CASSPDRGLPGEQYF,TGTGCCAGCAGCCCGGACAGGGGGCTACCAGGCGAGCAGTACTTC
-,-,TRBV3-1/TRBV3-2,TRBJ1-5,CASSHQRGSNQPQHF,TGTGCCAGCAGCCATCAGAGAGGGAGTAATCAGCCCCAGCATTTT
TRBD1,-,TRBV20-1,TRBJ2-7,CSASLGGIVEQYF,TGCAGTGCTAGTTTAGGGGGCATCGTCGAGCAGTACTTC
-,-,TRBV5-8,TRBJ2-5,CASSLGGNREETQYF,TGTGCCAGCAGCTTGGGGGGTAACAGGGAGGAGACCCAGTACTTC
-,-,TRBV24-1,TRBJ2-7,CATSLGSLVSYEQYF,TGTGCCACCAGTCTAGGCAGCCTGGTTTCCTACGAGCAGTACTTC
-,-,TRBV24-1,TRBJ2-2,CATSDRDSGTGELFF,TGTGCCACCAGTGACCGCGACTCGGGCACCGGGGAGCTGTTTTTT
TRBD2,-,TRBV4-3,TRBJ2-3,CASSQSSGGYLDTQYF,TGCGCCAGCAGCCAGTCTAGCGGGGGATATCTAGATACGCAGTATTTT
TRBD1,once,TRBV5-6,TRBJ1-6,CASSSRGLSYNSPLHF,TGTGCCAGCAGCTCCAGGGGGCTCTCCTATAATTCACCCCTCCACTTT
TRBD2,-,TRBV6-6,TRBJ2-5,CATTPTQAGGETQYF,TGTGCCACCACCCCTACTCAGGCGGGGGGCGAGACCCAGTACTTC
-,-,TRBV5-1,TRBJ1-1,CASSRNSPGNTEAFF,TGCGCCAGCAGCAGAAACTCTCCGGGAAACACTGAAGCTTTCTTT
TRBD1,-,TRBV7-2,TRBJ2-7,CASSPGPGTGEYEQYF,TGTGCCAGCAGCCCCGGGCCCGGGACAGGGGAATACGAGCAGTACTTC
-,-,TRBV20-1,TRBJ1-1,CSASLRRQNTEAFF,TGCAGTGCTAGTTTACGACGACAGAACACTGAAGCTTTCTTT
TRBD1,-,TRBV2,TRBJ2-7,CASSRQGSYEQYF,TGTGCCAGCAGTCGACAGGGGTCCTACGAGCAGTACTTC
TRBD1,-,TRBV5-1,TRBJ1-2,CASSVEGQASYGYTF,TGCGCCAGCAGCGTGGAAGGACAGGCCAGCTATGGCTACACCTTC
-,once,TRBV30,TRBJ1-3,CAWSQAISGNTIYF,TGTGCCTGGAGTCAAGCGATCTCTGGAAACACCATATATTTT
-,once,TRBV28,TRBJ2-4,CASSSPQGSVGRNIQYF,TGTGCCAGCAGTTCGCCCCAGGGGTCAGTCGGCAGAAACATTCAGTACTTC
TRBD1,-,TRBV24-1,TRBJ2-5,CATSQDGAGGWETQYF,TGTGCCACCTCCCAGGACGGTGCAGGGGGCTGGGAGACCCAGTACTTC
TRBD2,-,TRBV5-1,TRBJ2-1,CASSPDPSGGNNEQFF,TGCGCCAGCAGTCCCGATCCTAGCGGGGGTAACAATGAGCAGTTCTTC
-,-,TRBV27,TRBJ2-7,CASSYSTGLEQYF,TGTGCCAGCAGCTATTCTACAGGGCTCGAGCAGTACTTC
-,-,TRBV11-2,TRBJ1-6,CASSLSGAKNSPLHF,TGTGCCAGCAGCTTATCTGGGGCCAAAAATTCACCCCTCCACTTT
TRBD1,-,TRBV5-6,TRBJ2-1,CASSPRQGSSYNEQFF,TGTGCCAGCAGCCCACGACAGGGGAGCTCCTACAATGAGCAGTTCTTC
TRBD2,-,TRBV6-2/TRBV6-3,TRBJ2-2,CASSYQPSGANGELFF,TGTGCCAGCAGTTACCAACCTAGCGGGGCGAACGGGGAGCTGTTTTTT
-,-,TRBV4-1,TRBJ2-1,CASSGGGMGSYNEQFF,TGCGCCAGCAGCGGAGGGGGCATGGGCTCCTACAATGAGCAGTTCTTC
-,-,TRBV5-1,TRBJ2-5,CASSPAGAGSETQYF,TGCGCCAGCAGCCCGGCAGGGGCAGGGAGTGAGACCCAGTACTTC
TRBD1,few,TRBV7-2,TRBJ2-7,CASSLKVGQITNYEQYF,TGTGCCAGCAGCTTAAAGGTGGGACAGATAACAAACTACGAGCAGTACTTC
TRBD1,-,TRBV27,TRBJ2-1,CASSHRQGSYNEQFF,TGTGCCAGCAGTCATAGACAGGGATCCTACAATGAGCAGTTCTTC
-,-,TRBV5-5,TRBJ1-1,CASSHPQGEAFF,TGTGCCAGCAGCCACCCTCAGGGTGAAGCTTTCTTT
TRBD2,-,TRBV2,TRBJ2-7,CASSEATLAGGPYEQYF,TGTGCCAGCAGTGAAGCGACCCTAGCGGGGGGGCCCTACGAGCAGTACTTC
TRBD1,-,TRBV19,TRBJ2-1,CASSIRDRGLNEQFF,TGTGCCAGTAGCATCCGGGACAGGGGGCTCAATGAGCAGTTCTTC
-,-,TRBV24-1,TRBJ1-5,CATSDGRGANQPQHF,TGTGCCACCAGTGATGGGAGGGGCGCCAATCAGCCCCAGCATTTT
-,-,TRBV12-5,TRBJ1-1,CASGSQFPTGTEAFF,TGTGCTAGTGGTTCCCAATTCCCAACCGGCACTGAAGCTTTCTTT
TRBD1,few,TRBV9,TRBJ2-7,CASSLGTGEDEQYF,TGTGCCAGCAGTTTGGGGACAGGGGAGGACGAGCAGTACTTC
-,-,TRBV6-5,TRBJ1-2,CASSHYPDSYGYTF,TGTGCCAGCAGTCACTACCCAGACAGCTATGGCTACACCTTC
TRBD1,few,TRBV5-8,TRBJ1-4,CASSQGTGATNEKLFF,TGTGCCAGCAGCCAAGGGACAGGGGCGACTAATGAAAAACTGTTTTTT
-,-,TRBV7-9,TRBJ2-5,CASSLGLSIETQYF,TGTGCCAGCAGCTTGGGACTGTCTATTGAAACCCAGTACTTC
TRBD1,-,TRBV7-2,TRBJ1-2,CASRLGQDYGYTF,TGTGCCAGCAGATTGGGACAGGACTATGGCTACACCTTC
-,-,TRBV5-6,TRBJ2-1,CASSRGSEHEQFF,TGTGCCAGCAGCCGGGGGTCGGAGCATGAGCAGTTCTTC
-,few,TRBV27,TRBJ2-7,CASSHHRGEQYF,TGTGCCAGCAGTCACCACCGGGGCGAGCAGTACTTC
-,-,TRBV29-1,TRBJ2-7,CSVVRGYEQYF,TGCAGCGTTGTAAGGGGATACGAGCAGTACTTC
TRBD2,-,TRBV3-1/TRBV3-2,TRBJ2-1,CASSQDTAGGGEFF,TGTGCCAGCAGCCAAGATACAGCGGGGGGAGGGGAGTTCTTC
TRBD1,once,TRBV4-1,TRBJ2-4,CASSQDRDRATKNIQYF,TGCGCCAGCAGCCAAGATCGGGACAGGGCGACCAAAAACATTCAGTACTTC
TRBD2,-,TRBV14,TRBJ2-3,CASSPRRFSGTDTQYF,TGTGCCAGCAGCCCACGGCGGTTTAGCGGGACAGATACGCAGTATTTT
-,-,TRBV28,TRBJ1-2,CASSHTRGTTNYGYTF,TGTGCCAGCAGCCACACGCGGGGGACAACTAACTATGGCTACACCTTC
TRBD1,-,TRBV7-2,TRBJ1-5,CASSPRDRVQPQHF,TGTGCCAGCAGCCCCCGGGACAGGGTTCAGCCCCAGCATTTT
-,-,TRBV1,TRBJ2-7,CTSSQALGGGKYEQYF,TGCACCAGCAGCCAAGCCCTCGGGGGGGGCAAGTACGAGCAGTACTTC
-,few,TRBV6-1,TRBJ1-6,CASSEVFNDPEALHF,TGTGCCAGCAGTGAAGTATTCAATGACCCCGAGGCCCTCCACTTT
-,-,TRBV18,TRBJ2-7,CAPLRGTLQYEQYF,TGTGCCCCACTCAGGGGAACCCTTCAGTACGAGCAGTACTTC
TRBD1,-,TRBV11-3,TRBJ2-5,CASSLGTGEIETQYF,TGTGCCAGCAGCTTAGGGACAGGGGAAATCGAGACCCAGTACTTC
TRBD1,-,TRBV5-1,TRBJ2-1,CASSLLGTGNNEQFF,TGCGCCAGCAGCTTGTTAGGGACAGGGAACAATGAGCAGTTCTTC
TRBD1,once,TRBV9,TRBJ1-6,CASSVATGQGMGNSPLHF,TGTGCCAGCAGCGTAGCTACGGGACAGGGGATGGGTAATTCACCCCTCCACTTT
-,-,TRBV19,TRBJ1-3,CASKASGNTIYF,TGTGCCAGTAAAGCCTCTGGAAACACCATATATTTT